What follows describes a single TCR beta chain. Its matching antigen is unknown. The record originates from a study of T cell responses to AZD1222 COVID-19 vaccine. Study-wide points: With dominance at 160-218 and 743-854, vaccine-associated CD4 TCRs spanned spike.

The CDR3 totals 15 residues. The germline V gene encodes CDR1 MNHEY and CDR2 SVGAGI. V was pared by 7 bases and J by 2 bases, with 7 bases of the junction left unmatched. The repertoire was sequenced with immunoSEQ multiplex PCR; TCRdb's copy has only in-frame clones and lacks some. The table lists over 150,000 clones, 90% of them singletons. This clonotype was sampled from an adult in good health. The chain uses TRBV6-5 and TRBJ2-2, with TRBD1 identical over 7 bases. Sequenced material: peripheral blood, taken on day 0 of AZD1222 vaccination. CDR3 DNA sequence: TGTGCCAGCACCCCGGGACAGCCAAACACCGGGGAGCTGTTTTTT. It translates to CASTPGQPNTGELFF.